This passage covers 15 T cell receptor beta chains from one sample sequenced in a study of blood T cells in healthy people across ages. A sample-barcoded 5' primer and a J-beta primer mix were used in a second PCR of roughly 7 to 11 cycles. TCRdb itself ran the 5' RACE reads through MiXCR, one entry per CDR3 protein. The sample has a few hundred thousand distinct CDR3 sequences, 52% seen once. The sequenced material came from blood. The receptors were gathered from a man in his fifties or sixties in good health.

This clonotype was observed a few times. CDR3 nucleotides: TGTGCCAGCAGTTTACGGAGTAGCACTGAAGCTTTCTTT. This sequence encodes CASSLRSSTEAFF. The chain links TRBV27 to TRBJ1-1; the D is unclear. The ends were cut back, 2 bases at V and 4 bases at J, with 8 bases in the middle. Germline CDR1 MNHEY, CDR2 SMNVEV (reference sequence). The CDR3 consists of 13 residues.

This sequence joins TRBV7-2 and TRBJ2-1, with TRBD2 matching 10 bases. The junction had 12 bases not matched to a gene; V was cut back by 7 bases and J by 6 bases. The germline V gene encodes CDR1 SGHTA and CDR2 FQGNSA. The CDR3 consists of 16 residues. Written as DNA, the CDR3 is TGTGCCAGCACCGTTTCTAGCGGGAGTCAGTCCAATGAGCAGTTCTTC. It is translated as CASTVSSGSQSNEQFF.

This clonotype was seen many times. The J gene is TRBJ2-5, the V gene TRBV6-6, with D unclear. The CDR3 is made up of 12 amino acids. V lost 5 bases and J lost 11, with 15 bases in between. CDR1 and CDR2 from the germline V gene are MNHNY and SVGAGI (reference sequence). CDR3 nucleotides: TGTGCCAGCAGTATAGCCTCTAGAGAGCAGTACTTC. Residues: CASSIASREQYF.

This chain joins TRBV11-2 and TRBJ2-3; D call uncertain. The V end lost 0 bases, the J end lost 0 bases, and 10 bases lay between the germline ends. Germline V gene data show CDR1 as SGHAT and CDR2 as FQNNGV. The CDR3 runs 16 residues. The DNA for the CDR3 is TGTGCCAGCAGCTTAGAAGTTGGGCGCAGCACAGATACGCAGTATTTT. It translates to CASSLEVGRSTDTQYF.

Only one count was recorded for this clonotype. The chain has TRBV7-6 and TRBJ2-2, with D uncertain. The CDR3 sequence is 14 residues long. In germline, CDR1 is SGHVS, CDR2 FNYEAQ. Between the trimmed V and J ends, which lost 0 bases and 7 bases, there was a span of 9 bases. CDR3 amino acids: CASSLAMAFGELFF. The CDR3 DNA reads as TGTGCCAGCAGCTTAGCGATGGCGTTCGGGGAGCTGTTTTTT.

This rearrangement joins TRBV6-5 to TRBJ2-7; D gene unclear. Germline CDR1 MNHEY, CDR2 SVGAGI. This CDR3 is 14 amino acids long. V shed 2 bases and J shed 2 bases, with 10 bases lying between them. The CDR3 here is CASSYLRSTYEQYF. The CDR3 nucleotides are TGTGCCAGCAGTTACCTCAGGTCAACCTACGAGCAGTACTTC.

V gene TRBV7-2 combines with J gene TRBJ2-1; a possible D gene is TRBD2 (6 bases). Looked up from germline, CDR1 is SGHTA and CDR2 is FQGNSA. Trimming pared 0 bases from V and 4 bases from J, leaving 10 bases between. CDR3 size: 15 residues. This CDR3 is CASSLAPGLYNEQFF. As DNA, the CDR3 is TGTGCCAGCAGCTTAGCGCCGGGACTTTACAATGAGCAGTTCTTC. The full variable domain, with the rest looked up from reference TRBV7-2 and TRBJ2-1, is GAGVSQSPSNKVTEKGKDVELRCDPISGHTALYWYRQSLGQGLEFLIYFQGNSAPDKSGLPSDRFSAERTGGSVSTLTIQRTQQEDSAVYLCASSLAPGLYNEQFFGPGTRLTVL.

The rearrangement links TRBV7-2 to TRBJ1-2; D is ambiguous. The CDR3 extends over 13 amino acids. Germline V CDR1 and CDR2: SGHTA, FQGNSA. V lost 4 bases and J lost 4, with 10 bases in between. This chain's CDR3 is CASSSRTAYGYTF. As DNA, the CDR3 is TGTGCCAGCAGCTCCCGGACGGCCTATGGCTACACCTTC.

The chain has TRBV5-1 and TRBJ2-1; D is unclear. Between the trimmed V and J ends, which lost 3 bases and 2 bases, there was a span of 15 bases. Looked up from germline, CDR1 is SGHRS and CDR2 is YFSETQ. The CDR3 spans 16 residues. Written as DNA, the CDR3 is TGCGCCAGCAGCTCTTTGGGGTCCGCAGCCTACAATGAGCAGTTCTTC. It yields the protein CASSSLGSAAYNEQFF.

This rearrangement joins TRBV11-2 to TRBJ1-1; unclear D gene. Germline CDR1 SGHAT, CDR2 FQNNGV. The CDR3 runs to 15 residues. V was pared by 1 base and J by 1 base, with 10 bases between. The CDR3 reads CASSLAFRGNTEAFF. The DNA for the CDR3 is TGTGCCAGCAGCTTAGCCTTCCGGGGGAACACTGAAGCTTTCTTT.

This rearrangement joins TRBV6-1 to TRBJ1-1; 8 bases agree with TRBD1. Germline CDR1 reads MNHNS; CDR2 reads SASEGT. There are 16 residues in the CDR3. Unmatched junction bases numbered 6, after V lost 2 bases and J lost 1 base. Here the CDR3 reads CASSERTGTGNTEAFF. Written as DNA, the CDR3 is TGTGCCAGCAGTGAACGCACCGGGACAGGGAACACTGAAGCTTTCTTT.

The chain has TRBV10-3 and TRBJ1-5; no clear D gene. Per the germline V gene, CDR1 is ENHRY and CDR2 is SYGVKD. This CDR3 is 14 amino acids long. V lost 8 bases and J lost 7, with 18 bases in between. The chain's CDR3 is CAIASGVLGQPQHF. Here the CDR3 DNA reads TGTGCCATCGCATCGGGAGTCTTAGGCCAGCCCCAGCATTTT.

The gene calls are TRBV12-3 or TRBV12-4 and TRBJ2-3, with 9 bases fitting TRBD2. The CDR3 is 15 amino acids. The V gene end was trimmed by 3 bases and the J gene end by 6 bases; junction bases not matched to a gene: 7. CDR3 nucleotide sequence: TGTGCCAGCAGTTTGAGGCGGGGGGGCCCCGATACGCAGTATTTT. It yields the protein CASSLRRGGPDTQYF.

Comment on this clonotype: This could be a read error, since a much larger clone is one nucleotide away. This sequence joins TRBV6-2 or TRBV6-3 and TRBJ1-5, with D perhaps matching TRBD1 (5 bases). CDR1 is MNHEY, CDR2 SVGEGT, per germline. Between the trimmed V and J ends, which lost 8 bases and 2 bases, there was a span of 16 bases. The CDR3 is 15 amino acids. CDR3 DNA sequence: TGTGCCAGCCAATCGGGGGGGTTTGGCAATCAGCCCCAGCATTTT. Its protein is CASQSGGFGNQPQHF.

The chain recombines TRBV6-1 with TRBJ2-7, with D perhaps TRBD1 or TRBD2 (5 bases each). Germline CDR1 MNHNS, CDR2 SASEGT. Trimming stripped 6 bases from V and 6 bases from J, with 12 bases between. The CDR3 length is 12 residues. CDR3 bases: TGTGCCAGCAGCCGGGGCCTACCCGAGCAGTACTTC. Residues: CASSRGLPEQYF.